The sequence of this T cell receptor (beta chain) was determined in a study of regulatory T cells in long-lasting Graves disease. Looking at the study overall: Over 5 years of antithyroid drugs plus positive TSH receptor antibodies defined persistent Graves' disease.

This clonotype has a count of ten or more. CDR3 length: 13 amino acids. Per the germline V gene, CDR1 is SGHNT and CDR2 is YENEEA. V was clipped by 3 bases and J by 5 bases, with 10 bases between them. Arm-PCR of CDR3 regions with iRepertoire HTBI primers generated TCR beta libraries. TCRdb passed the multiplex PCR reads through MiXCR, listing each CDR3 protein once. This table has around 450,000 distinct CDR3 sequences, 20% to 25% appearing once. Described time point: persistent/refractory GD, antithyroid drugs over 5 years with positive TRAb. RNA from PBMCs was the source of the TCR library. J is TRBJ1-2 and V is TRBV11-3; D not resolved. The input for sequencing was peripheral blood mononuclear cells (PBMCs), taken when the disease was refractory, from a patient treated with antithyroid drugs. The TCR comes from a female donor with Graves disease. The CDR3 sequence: CASSFPGGYGYTF. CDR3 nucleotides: TGTGCCAGCAGCTTTCCGGGAGGGTATGGCTACACCTTC.